One sample yielded the 28 T cell receptor beta chains listed below, sequenced in a study of blood T cell repertoires in COVID-19. TCRdb's copy holds only in-frame clones and misses some; the assay was immunoSEQ multiplex PCR. The sample records a few hundred thousand clones, 75% to 90% being singletons. Sequenced material: PBMCs or T cells enriched from blood (not recorded which). The receptors come from a young man who had recovered from COVID-19.

CDR3 nucleotide sequence: TGCAGCGTTGTAGGGGACAGGAGCACAGATACGCAGTATTTT. It is translated as CSVVGDRSTDTQYF. The rearrangement links TRBV29-1 to TRBJ2-3, with 8 bases that match TRBD1. The V and J ends lost 4 bases and 0 bases, in that order; junction bases with no gene match: 3. The germline gives CDR1 SQVTM, CDR2 ANQGSEA. There are 14 residues in the CDR3.

The chain employs TRBV7-2 and TRBJ2-7; 9 bases map to TRBD1. V lost 5 bases, J lost 2 bases, and 7 bases stayed unmatched. This CDR3 contains 15 residues. Germline V gene sequence: CDR1 SGHTA, CDR2 FQGNSA. CDR3 DNA sequence: TGTGCCAGCAGCCCGGACAGGGGTTTTACCTACGAGCAGTACTTC. This encodes CASSPDRGFTYEQYF.

With respect to this clone: Other DNA sequences of this sample code for an identical CDR3. The chain couples TRBV5-4 to TRBJ2-7; D is ambiguous. CDR1 is SGHNT, CDR2 YYREEE, per germline (reference sequence). V lost 1 base and J lost 2, with 4 bases in between. This CDR3 contains 12 residues. CDR3: CASSLSAYEQYF. CDR3 DNA sequence: TGTGCCAGCAGCTTGTCTGCCTACGAGCAGTACTTC.

This chain links TRBV7-9 with TRBJ2-1, with TRBD1 matching 8 bases. The CDR3 totals 18 residues. Germline-derived CDR1 and CDR2 are SEHNR and FQNEAQ (reference sequence). V trimming: 5 bases; J trimming: 9 bases; junction bases outside the gene matches: 21. Here the CDR3 reads CASSPSFFGQGKAGEQFF. CDR3 DNA: TGTGCCAGCAGCCCCTCATTTTTCGGACAGGGAAAAGCTGGTGAGCAGTTCTTC.

The chain carries TRBV5-6 and TRBJ1-1; TRBD1 is a possible D gene (5 bases). This CDR3 comprises 13 residues. Germline V gives CDR1 SGHDT, CDR2 YYEEEE. V was clipped by 5 bases and J by 4 bases, with 12 bases between them. CDR3 sequence: CASSSGVGTEAFF. Written as DNA, the CDR3 is TGTGCCAGCAGTTCGGGGGTAGGCACTGAAGCTTTCTTT.

In this sample, this clone turned up a few times. The chain couples TRBV30 to TRBJ1-1; D is undetermined. Trimming pared 2 bases from V and 9 bases from J, leaving 13 bases between. Germline V gene lookup returns CDR1 GTSNPN and CDR2 SVGIG (reference sequence). The CDR3 is 12 amino acids. The CDR3 coding sequence is TGTGCCTGGAGTCTTACCGGAGGGCAAGCTTTCTTT. This sequence encodes CAWSLTGGQAFF. Looking up the rest from reference TRBV30 and TRBJ1-1 gives the full variable domain: SQTIHQWPATLVQPVGSPLSLECTVEGTSNPNLYWYRQAAGRGLQLLFYSVGIGQISSEVPQNLSASRPQDRQFILSSKKLLLSDSGFYLCAWSLTGGQAFFGQGTRLTVV.

The genes are TRBV7-6 and TRBJ1-5, with TRBD1 identical over 8 bases. Germline assignment: CDR1 SGHVS and CDR2 FNYEAQ. Germline trimming cut 5 bases from V and 0 bases from J; bases unmatched to any gene: 12. The CDR3 runs 18 residues. DNA of the CDR3: TGTGCCAGCAGCCAAGGACAGGGAGGGATTTATAGCAATCAGCCCCAGCATTTT. The encoded protein is CASSQGQGGIYSNQPQHF.

The chain's CDR3 is CAISAWGGGAGDTQYF. CDR3 bases: TGTGCCATCAGTGCTTGGGGCGGGGGGGCAGGAGATACGCAGTATTTT. The V call is TRBV10-3, the J call TRBJ2-3; 9 nucleotides align to TRBD2. J was trimmed by 5 bases and V by 4 bases; bases with no gene match: 10. Germline V CDR1 and CDR2: ENHRY, SYGVKD. This CDR3 spans 16 amino acids.

The CDR3 protein is CASSLEAGAAYEQYF. The CDR3 region has the DNA TGTGCCAGCAGCTTAGAGGCAGGGGCGGCCTACGAGCAGTACTTC. V is TRBV7-6 and J is TRBJ2-7, with TRBD1 as a possible D gene (6 bases). The V gene lost 1 base and the J gene lost 2 bases, with 12 bases spanning the gap. Germline CDR1 reads SGHVS; CDR2 reads FNYEAQ. The CDR3 is 15 amino acids.

This sequence joins TRBV30 and TRBJ1-3; weak D call: TRBD1 (6 bases). Trimming took 1 base from V and 1 from J, leaving 26 bases between them. This CDR3 region has 20 residues. The germline gives CDR1 GTSNPN, CDR2 SVGIG (reference sequence). The CDR3 is CAWSGRRGRSKVFSGNTIYF. CDR3 sequence (DNA): TGTGCCTGGAGTGGTCGCAGGGGAAGGTCTAAGGTATTTTCTGGAAACACCATATATTTT.

The V and J genes are TRBV4-3 and TRBJ2-7, with 9 bases fitting TRBD1. From germline, CDR1 is LGHNA and CDR2 YSLEER. V shed 1 base, J shed 4 bases, and the junction held 11 bases outside the gene matches. There are 17 residues in the CDR3. In DNA form, the CDR3 reads TGCGCCAGCAGCCAAGGACCCCGAGACAGGGGGGGGTACGAGCAGTACTTC. The encoded protein is CASSQGPRDRGGYEQYF.

This clone was found once. The chain carries TRBV29-1 and TRBJ1-2; a weak D match, TRBD1 (6 bases). Looked up from germline, CDR1 is SQVTM and CDR2 is ANQGSEA. V was clipped by 0 bases and J by 3 bases, with 8 bases between them. This CDR3 is built from 13 residues. CDR3 coding DNA: TGCAGCGTTGAAGAGACAGGTTACTATGGCTACACCTTC. It specifies CSVEETGYYGYTF.

The chain is built from TRBV9 and TRBJ1-1; TRBD1 aligns across 9 bases. The germline CDR1 and CDR2 sequences are SGDLS and YYNGEE. This CDR3 region has 17 residues. The junction had 14 bases not matched to a gene; V was cut back by 4 bases and J by 4 bases. CDR3 bases: TGTGCCAGCAGCCCTCGCCTGTGGGCGACAGGGGGCACTGAAGCTTTCTTT. Amino acid sequence: CASSPRLWATGGTEAFF.

The J gene is TRBJ1-6, the V gene TRBV15; tentative D call: TRBD1 (6 bases). The CDR3 loop spans 16 amino acids. V lost 0 bases to trimming and J lost 9 bases, with 15 bases between them. Germline CDR1 reads LNHNV; CDR2 reads YYDKDF (reference sequence). The CDR3 nucleotides are TGTGCCACCAGCAGAGATTATGCGGGGGGCGGTTCACCCCTCCACTTT. It codes for CATSRDYAGGGSPLHF.

The rearrangement uses TRBV6-4 and TRBJ2-3; 7 positions agree with TRBD2. In germline, CDR1 is MRHNA, CDR2 SNTAGT. V was clipped by 2 bases and J by 1 base; unmatched bases: 6. This CDR3 is 16 amino acids long. In DNA form, the CDR3 reads TGTGCCAGCAGTGACGGGACGGGGAGGGGCACAGATACGCAGTATTTT. Encoded protein: CASSDGTGRGTDTQYF.

This chain connects TRBV5-1 to TRBJ2-7, with TRBD1 identical over 8 bases. CDR3 length: 12 residues. The germline V gene has CDR1 SGHRS and CDR2 YFSETQ. The V and J ends lost 4 bases and 6 bases, in that order; junction bases with no gene match: 3. The CDR3 sequence is CASSQGQGEQYF. Here the CDR3 DNA reads TGCGCCAGCAGCCAAGGACAGGGCGAGCAGTACTTC. The whole variable domain, filled in from reference TRBV5-1 and TRBJ2-7, reads KAGVTQTPRYLIKTRGQQVTLSCSPISGHRSVSWYQQTPGQGLQFLFEYFSETQRNKGNFPGRFSGRQFSNSRSEMNVSTLELGDSALYLCASSQGQGEQYFGPGTRLTVT.

This chain joins TRBV10-2 and TRBJ2-2, with D maybe TRBD2 (6 bases). This CDR3 has 13 residues. V dropped 6 bases and J dropped 4 bases, with 9 bases sitting between them. CDR1 and CDR2 from the germline V gene are WSHSY and SAAADI. This CDR3 reads CASRGLLTGELFF. CDR3 bases: TGCGCCAGCAGGGGACTCCTCACCGGGGAGCTGTTTTTT.

The rearrangement links TRBV5-1 to TRBJ2-7, with D possibly TRBD2 on 6 matching bases. CDR1 and CDR2 from the germline V gene are SGHRS and YFSETQ. The V and J ends lost 1 base and 0 bases respectively, with 8 bases between them. CDR3 length equals 14 residues. CDR3 loop: CASSLSGVSYEQYF. Written as DNA, the CDR3 is TGCGCCAGCAGCTTGTCGGGGGTCTCCTACGAGCAGTACTTC.

The chain combines TRBV7-8 with TRBJ1-1; TRBD1 aligns across 7 bases. CDR3 size: 14 residues. The trim removed 5 bases at V and 6 bases at J, leaving 9 bases unmatched. CDR1 is SGHVS and CDR2 is FQNEAQ in the germline V gene. The CDR3 is CASSISTGEAEAFF. CDR3 sequence (DNA): TGTGCCAGCAGCATAAGTACAGGGGAGGCTGAAGCTTTCTTT.

J is TRBJ2-3 and V is TRBV5-4, with TRBD2 matching over 10 bases. The CDR3 has 15 residues. Germline lookup yields CDR1 SGHNT and CDR2 YYREEE (reference sequence). The trim removed 1 base at V and 6 bases at J, leaving 5 bases unmatched. The CDR3 DNA follows: TGTGCCAGCAGCTTGAACCTAGCGGGGGATGATACGCAGTATTTT. Translation gives CASSLNLAGDDTQYF. Combining the CDR3 with reference TRBV5-4 and TRBJ2-3 gives the whole variable domain ETGVTQSPTHLIKTRGQQVTLRCSSQSGHNTVSWYQQALGQGPQFIFQYYREEENGRGNFPPRFSGLQFPNYSSELNVNALELDDSALYLCASSLNLAGDDTQYFGPGTRLTVL.

The V call is TRBV11-2, the J call TRBJ2-7; D is unresolved. The germline gives CDR1 SGHAT, CDR2 FQNNGV. V dropped 5 bases and J dropped 0 bases, with 14 bases sitting between them. The CDR3 is made up of 15 amino acids. The DNA of the CDR3 is TGTGCCAGCAGCCCAATTCTGTCAGGCTCCTACGAGCAGTACTTC. It codes for CASSPILSGSYEQYF.

CDR3 nucleotide sequence: TGTGCCATCAGTGATGGGACAGGGGGGCCCTACGAGCAGTACTTC. It is translated as CAISDGTGGPYEQYF. The gene calls are TRBV10-3 and TRBJ2-7; 11 bases line up with TRBD1. Germline V CDR1 and CDR2: ENHRY, SYGVKD. The V gene end was trimmed by 3 bases and the J gene end by 2 bases; junction bases not matched to a gene: 3. The CDR3 runs 15 residues.

As to this clone: Other DNA variants within this sample encode the same CDR3. The rearrangement uses TRBV2 and TRBJ1-1; 9 bases fit TRBD1. The V gene's germline CDR1 is SNHLY and CDR2 FYNNEI. This CDR3 has 13 residues. J lost 5 bases, V lost 6 bases, and 4 bases had no gene match. The CDR3 sequence is CASREDRGTEAFF. CDR3 in DNA: TGTGCCAGCAGGGAGGACAGGGGAACTGAAGCTTTCTTT.

The rearrangement uses TRBV5-1 and TRBJ2-3; 11 bases are shared with TRBD2. The CDR3 has 15 residues. The junction had 7 bases not matched to a gene; V was cut back by 2 bases and J by 8 bases. In germline, CDR1 is SGHRS, CDR2 YFSETQ. The chain's CDR3 is CASSFTSGGASTQYF. CDR3 coding DNA: TGCGCCAGCAGCTTCACTAGCGGGGGTGCGAGTACGCAGTATTTT.

The chain links TRBV6-1 to TRBJ1-4, with unresolved D. The CDR3 extends over 12 amino acids. Germline V gene sequence: CDR1 MNHNS, CDR2 SASEGT. Trimming took off 3 bases at V and 8 bases at J, with 7 bases between the two ends. CDR3 residues: CASSDLLEKLFF. In DNA, the CDR3 is TGTGCCAGCAGTGACCTATTAGAAAAACTGTTTTTT.

V usage is TRBV29-1 and J usage is TRBJ1-1; TRBD1 aligns across 7 bases. CDR3 length equals 14 residues. J was trimmed by 2 bases and V by 6 bases; bases with no gene match: 9. From germline, CDR1 is SQVTM and CDR2 ANQGSEA. The DNA of the CDR3 is TGCAGCGTCCGCGCAGGGGGTGGTAACACTGAAGCTTTCTTT. Its translation: CSVRAGGGNTEAFF.

The chain employs TRBV10-3 and TRBJ1-2; TRBD1 might be the D (5 bases). The CDR3 runs 13 residues. Trimming cost V 4 bases and J 2 bases, with 8 bases left between them. Germline CDR1 is ENHRY and CDR2 is SYGVKD. This CDR3 is CAISAPGNYGYTF. As DNA, the CDR3 is TGTGCCATCAGTGCTCCAGGGAACTATGGCTACACCTTC.

The rearrangement links TRBV7-6 to TRBJ2-7; D remains ambiguous. The V gene lost 5 bases and the J gene lost 1 base, with 15 bases spanning the gap. The CDR3 is 15 residues long. Germline CDR1 and CDR2: SGHVS and FNYEAQ. CDR3 in amino acids: CASSPILPPSYEQYF. CDR3 coding DNA: TGTGCCAGCAGCCCTATATTACCCCCGTCCTACGAGCAGTACTTC. Filled out from reference TRBV7-6 and TRBJ2-7, the complete variable domain reads GAGVSQSPRYKVTKRGQDVALRCDPISGHVSLYWYRQALGQGPEFLTYFNYEAQQDKSGLPNDRFSAERPEGSISTLTIQRTEQRDSAMYRCASSPILPPSYEQYFGPGTRLTVT.